Listed below are T cell receptor beta chains from one sample, sequenced in a study of regulatory T cells in long-lasting Graves disease. Each CDR3 protein is one row after TCRdb ran MiXCR on the multiplex PCR reads. Here the sample spans 520,000 or so distinct CDR3 sequences, 12% being singletons. The sample also formed part of further work on T cells in Graves' hyperthyroidism and ophthalmopathy.

The sequencing here drew on peripheral blood mononuclear cells (PBMCs), taken at new diagnosis, from a patient treated with antithyroid drugs. These receptors all stem from a woman between 25 and 40 years old with Graves disease. The CDR3 runs from the conserved cysteine through the conserved F or W. The D gene is left open where the match is weak. Expanded clones get a size class; other rows say once, few or many, or leave the size out.

>TRBJ1-1|many|NA|11|TRBV20-1
TGCAGTGCTACGGGACACGGATTAGCTTTCTTT
CSATGHGLAFF
>TRBJ2-5|NA|TRBD2|13|TRBV20-1
TGCAGTGCTAGAGACTCAGGGCGGGAGGCCCAGTACTTC
CSARDSGREAQYF
>TRBJ2-5|many|NA|13|TRBV5-1
TGCGCCAGCAGGGCCAGGCACCAAGAGACCCAGTACTTC
CASRARHQETQYF
>TRBJ2-3|many|NA|16|TRBV6-1
TGTGCCAGCATGCGGCGGGAGACAGGGCGGGCAGATACGCAGTATTTT
CASMRRETGRADTQYF
>TRBJ2-2|NA|NA|13|TRBV6-1
TGTGCCAGCGGCCGACAGAACACCGGGGAGCTGTTTTTT
CASGRQNTGELFF
>TRBJ1-1|many|NA|16|TRBV7-9
TGTGCCAGCAGCCCCAATGGACAGACTTTGAACACTGAAGCTTTCTTT
CASSPNGQTLNTEAFF
>TRBJ1-4|NA|NA|15|TRBV5-1
TGCGCCAGCAGCTTGACGGCAGGGTATAGGGAAAAACTGTTTTTT
CASSLTAGYREKLFF
>TRBJ2-1|NA|NA|12|TRBV7-9
TGTGCCAGCAGCTTAGAGGCTTCGGAGCAGTTCTTC
CASSLEASEQFF
>TRBJ2-1|NA|NA|16|TRBV14
TGTGCCAGCAGCCAGCACCTCGGATCCTTCTACAATGAGCAGTTCTTC
CASSQHLGSFYNEQFF
>TRBJ1-4|many|NA|12|TRBV7-2
TGTGCCAGCAGCTTAGATAGTGAAAAACTGTTTTTT
CASSLDSEKLFF
>TRBJ1-4|NA|TRBD1|13|TRBV29-1
TGCAGCGTTTCGGGACAGTATAATGAAAAACTGTTTTTT
CSVSGQYNEKLFF
>TRBJ1-2|many|NA|17|TRBV30
TGTGCCTGGAGTGTATTCATCGGGCGGACTATAAACTATGGCTACACCTTC
CAWSVFIGRTINYGYTF
>TRBJ2-1|many|TRBD2|16|TRBV6-1
TGTGCCAGCACCTTACTAGCGGGAGGGCCCTACAATGAGCAGTTCTTC
CASTLLAGGPYNEQFF
>TRBJ2-3|NA|NA|17|TRBV6-2/TRBV6-3
TGTGCCAGTCAAGGTATCTATGGGAGATCTAGCACAGATACGCAGTATTTT
CASQGIYGRSSTDTQYF
>TRBJ2-7|NA|NA|15|TRBV25-1
TGTGCCAGCAGTGAATCGGGGGGCCGGATGGGGAAGCAGTACTTC
CASSESGGRMGKQYF
>TRBJ2-3|many|TRBD2|13|TRBV2
TGTGCCAGGACTAGCGGGAGGGCGGATACGCAGTATTTT
CARTSGRADTQYF
>TRBJ2-7|many|TRBD1|15|TRBV6-4
TGTGCCAGCAGCTCCGGACAGGGAGCCTCCTACGAGCAGTACTTC
CASSSGQGASYEQYF
>TRBJ2-1|many|NA|12|TRBV7-2
TGTGCCAGCAGCTTTGTGGGGGATGAGCAGTTCTTC
CASSFVGDEQFF
>TRBJ2-5|many|NA|16|TRBV24-1
TGTGCCACCAGTGACTCAAGGGGCGCCAAGCAAGAGACCCAGTACTTC
CATSDSRGAKQETQYF
>TRBJ1-5|many|NA|15|TRBV19
TGTGCCAGTACCCTGGGGGAATATAGCAATCAGCCCCAGCATTTT
CASTLGEYSNQPQHF
>TRBJ2-1|many|TRBD2|18|TRBV6-5
TGTGCCAGCAGTTATTCTCCCCTAGCGGGAGTCTTGGGAAATGAGCAGTTCTTC
CASSYSPLAGVLGNEQFF
>TRBJ2-1|many|TRBD2|15|TRBV11-3
TGTGCCAGCAGCCCAAGCGGGGATTCCTACAATGAGCAGTTCTTC
CASSPSGDSYNEQFF
>TRBJ2-7|many|NA|14|TRBV28
TGTGCCAGCAGCCGACAGGCCCGGTGGGACGAGCAGTACTTC
CASSRQARWDEQYF
>TRBJ1-5|few|NA|14|TRBV4-3
TGCGCCAGCAGCCAAGATCCCGGTGGTCAGCCCCAGCATTTT
CASSQDPGGQPQHF
>TRBJ2-1|many|TRBD2|15|TRBV12-3/TRBV12-4
TGTGCCAGCAGGCGACTAGCGGGAGTAGGCAATGAGCAGTTCTTC
CASRRLAGVGNEQFF
>TRBJ1-1|many|TRBD1|15|TRBV19
TGTGCCAGTAGGGAAATCAGGGGGATGAACACTGAAGCTTTCTTT
CASREIRGMNTEAFF
>TRBJ1-4|many|TRBD1|15|TRBV19
TGTGCCAGTAGTATGGGGACAGGGGTAAATGAAAAACTGTTTTTT
CASSMGTGVNEKLFF
>TRBJ2-7|many|NA|13|TRBV7-3
TGTGCCAGCAGCCGACTTCCGGGAAACGAGCAGTACTTC
CASSRLPGNEQYF
>TRBJ2-1|many|TRBD2|16|TRBV5-1
TGCGCCAGCAGCTTGGGGGGGAGGGCCTCCTACAATGAGCAGTTCTTC
CASSLGGRASYNEQFF
>TRBJ1-1|many|NA|15|TRBV7-9
TGTGCCAGCAGCTTAGCGCTGGGGAGTCACACTGAAGCTTTCTTT
CASSLALGSHTEAFF
>TRBJ2-5|many|TRBD2|16|TRBV6-5
TGTGCCAGCAGTTACCCAGCGGGAGTTTTACCAGAGACCCAGTACTTC
CASSYPAGVLPETQYF
>TRBJ1-2|many|NA|14|TRBV12-3/TRBV12-4
TGTGCCAGCAGTCCAGGGATGGATCCTCGAGGCTACACCTTC
CASSPGMDPRGYTF
>TRBJ1-6|many|NA|14|TRBV7-8
TGTGCCAGCAGCTTAGTGGTAGGGTTCGGACCCCTCCACTTT
CASSLVVGFGPLHF
>TRBJ2-5|few|NA|13|TRBV11-3
TGTGCCAGCAGTACAGGGATTCGAGAGACCCAGTACTTC
CASSTGIRETQYF
>TRBJ2-3|many|NA|14|TRBV28
TGTGCCAGCAGTAGGGACTCCCGGGGCGATACGCAGTATTTT
CASSRDSRGDTQYF
>TRBJ1-5|many|NA|14|TRBV2
TGTGCCAGCAGTCTACAGTGGAGCAATCAGCCCCAGCATTTT
CASSLQWSNQPQHF
>TRBJ1-5|many|TRBD1|15|TRBV18
TGTGCCAGCTCACCGGGACAGGGGGCCAATCAGCCCCAGCATTTT
CASSPGQGANQPQHF
>TRBJ1-4|many|NA|11|TRBV30
TGTGCCTGGAAGAAGAATGAAAAACTGTTTTTT
CAWKKNEKLFF
>TRBJ2-5|NA|NA|12|TRBV5-6
TGTGCCAGCAGTCAGAATGGCGAGACCCAGTACTTC
CASSQNGETQYF
>TRBJ2-7|few|TRBD2|14|TRBV28
TGTGCCAGCAGTTCCCCGGGGGGGGGATACGAGCAGTACTTC
CASSSPGGGYEQYF
>TRBJ1-5|many|TRBD1|15|TRBV6-1
TGTGCCAGCAGTGAACAGCAGGGGGACAATCAGCCCCAGCATTTT
CASSEQQGDNQPQHF
>TRBJ1-4|NA|NA|15|TRBV20-1
TGCAGTGCTAGAGACCCCCAGGGGTTCGATGAAAAACTGTTTTTT
CSARDPQGFDEKLFF
>TRBJ1-1|many|NA|12|TRBV18
TGTGCCAGCACCTGGTCAGTAACTGAAGCTTTCTTT
CASTWSVTEAFF
>TRBJ2-6|few|NA|18|TRBV2
TGTGCCAGCAGTGCTACAGGGTTTCTCGACGCTGGGGCCAACGTCCTGACTTTC
CASSATGFLDAGANVLTF
>TRBJ2-2|NA|NA|15|TRBV7-6
TGTGCCAGCAGCCGACAGGCGATGAACACCGGGGAGCTGTTTTTT
CASSRQAMNTGELFF